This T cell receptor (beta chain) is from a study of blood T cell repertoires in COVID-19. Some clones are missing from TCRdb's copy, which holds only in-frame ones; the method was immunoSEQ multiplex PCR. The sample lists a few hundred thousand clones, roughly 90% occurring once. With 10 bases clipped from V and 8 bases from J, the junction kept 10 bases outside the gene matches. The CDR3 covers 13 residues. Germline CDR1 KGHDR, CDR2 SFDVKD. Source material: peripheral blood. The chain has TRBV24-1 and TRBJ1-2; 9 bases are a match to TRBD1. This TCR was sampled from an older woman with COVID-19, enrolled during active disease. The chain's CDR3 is CATRGTGKEGYTF. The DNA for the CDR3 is TGTGCCACGCGCGGGACAGGGAAAGAGGGCTACACCTTC.